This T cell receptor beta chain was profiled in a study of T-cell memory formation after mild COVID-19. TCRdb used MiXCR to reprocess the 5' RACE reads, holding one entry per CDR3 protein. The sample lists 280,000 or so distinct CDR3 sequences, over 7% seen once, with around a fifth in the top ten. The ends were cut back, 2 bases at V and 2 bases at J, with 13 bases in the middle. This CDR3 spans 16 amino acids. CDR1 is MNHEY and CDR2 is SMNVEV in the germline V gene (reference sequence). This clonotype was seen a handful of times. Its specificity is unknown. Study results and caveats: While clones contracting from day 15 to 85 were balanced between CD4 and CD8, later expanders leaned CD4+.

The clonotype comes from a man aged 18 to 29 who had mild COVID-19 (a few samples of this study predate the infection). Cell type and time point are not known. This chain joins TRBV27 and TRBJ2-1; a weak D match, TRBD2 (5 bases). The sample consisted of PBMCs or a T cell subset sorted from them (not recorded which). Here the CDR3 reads CASSLIGDSPYNEQFF. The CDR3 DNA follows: TGTGCCAGCAGTTTAATCGGGGATTCCCCCTACAATGAGCAGTTCTTC.